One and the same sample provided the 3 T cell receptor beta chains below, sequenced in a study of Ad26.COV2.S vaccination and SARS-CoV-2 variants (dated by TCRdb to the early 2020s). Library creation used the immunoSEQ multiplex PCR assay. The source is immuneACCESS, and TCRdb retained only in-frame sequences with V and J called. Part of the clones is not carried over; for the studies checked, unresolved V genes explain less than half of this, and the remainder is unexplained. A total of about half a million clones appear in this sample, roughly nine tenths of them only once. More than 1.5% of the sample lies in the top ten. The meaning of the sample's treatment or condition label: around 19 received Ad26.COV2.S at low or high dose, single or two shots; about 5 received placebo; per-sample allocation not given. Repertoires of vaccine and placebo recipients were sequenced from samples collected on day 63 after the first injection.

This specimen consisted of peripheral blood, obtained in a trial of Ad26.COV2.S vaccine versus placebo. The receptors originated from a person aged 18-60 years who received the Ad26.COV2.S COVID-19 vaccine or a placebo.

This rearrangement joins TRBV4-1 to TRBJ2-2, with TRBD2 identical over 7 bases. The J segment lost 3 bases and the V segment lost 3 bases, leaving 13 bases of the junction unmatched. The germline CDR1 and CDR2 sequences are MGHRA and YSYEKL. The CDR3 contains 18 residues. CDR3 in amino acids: CASSQDRTSWRDTGELFF. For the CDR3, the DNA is TGCGCCAGCAGCCAGGACCGGACTAGTTGGAGGGACACCGGGGAGCTGTTTTTT.

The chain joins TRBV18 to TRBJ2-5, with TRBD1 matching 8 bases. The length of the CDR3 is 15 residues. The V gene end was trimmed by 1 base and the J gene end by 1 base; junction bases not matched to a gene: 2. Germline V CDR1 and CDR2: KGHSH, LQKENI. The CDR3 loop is CASSPRRGPQETQYF. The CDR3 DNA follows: TGTGCCAGCTCACCACGCAGGGGGCCCCAAGAGACCCAGTACTTC.

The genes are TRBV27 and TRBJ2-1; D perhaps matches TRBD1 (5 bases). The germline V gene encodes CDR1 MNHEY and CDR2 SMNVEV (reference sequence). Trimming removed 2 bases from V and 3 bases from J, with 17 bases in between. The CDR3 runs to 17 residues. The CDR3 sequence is CASSLRWQGRLYNEQFF. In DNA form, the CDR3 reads TGTGCCAGCAGTTTAAGGTGGCAGGGAAGACTCTACAATGAGCAGTTCTTC.